These 14 T cell receptor beta chains share one sample of origin, sequenced in a study. TCRdb reprocessed the reads with MiXCR, giving one entry per CDR3 protein. Of a few thousand distinct CDR3 sequences listed, 9.5% are singletons. Sample: CD4+ T cells from peripheral blood. The receptors shown here come from a human donor with rheumatoid arthritis.

This clonotype qualifies as medium-sized. The rearrangement joins TRBV7-9 to TRBJ2-3, with TRBD2 as a possible D gene (5 bases). CDR1 is SEHNR and CDR2 is FQNEAQ in the germline V gene (reference sequence). The CDR3 spans 13 residues. Between the trimmed V and J ends, which lost 5 bases and 3 bases, there was a span of 9 bases. The CDR3 sequence: CASSPSGTDTQYF. DNA of the CDR3: TGTGCCAGCAGCCCTTCGGGGACAGATACGCAGTATTTT.

This clonotype qualifies as medium-sized (0.01 to 0.1%). The rearrangement joins TRBV7-9 to TRBJ1-2; D remains ambiguous. The V end lost 5 bases, the J end lost 5 bases, and 9 bases lay between the germline ends. CDR1 is SEHNR, CDR2 FQNEAQ, per germline (reference sequence). This CDR3 has 12 amino acids. CDR3 coding DNA: TGTGCCAGCAGCCCCACGGAATATGGCTACACCTTC. Encoded protein: CASSPTEYGYTF.

This chain links TRBV19 with TRBJ2-3, with 12 bases lining up with TRBD2. The germline CDR1 and CDR2 sequences are LNHDA and SQIVND (reference sequence). The CDR3 is 16 residues long. V trimming: 3 bases; J trimming: 4 bases; junction bases outside the gene matches: 5. The CDR3 loop reads CASSMSGLAGSDTQYF. The CDR3, as DNA: TGTGCCAGTAGTATGAGTGGACTAGCGGGATCAGATACGCAGTATTTT.

In its sample, this clonotype is medium-sized. The rearrangement joins TRBV19 to TRBJ2-1; D ambiguous. The CDR3 runs 12 residues. CDR1 is LNHDA and CDR2 is SQIVND in the germline V gene (reference sequence). The V end lost 8 bases, the J end lost 4 bases, and 9 bases lay between the germline ends. The CDR3, as DNA: TGTGCCAGTTCGTTGCGGTACAATGAGCAGTTCTTC. Translating it yields CASSLRYNEQFF.

Comment on this clonotype: This may come from a read error, since a much larger clone is one base off. The CDR3 coding sequence is TGTGCCATCAGGGGACAGGGGGGGACCGGGGAGCTGCTTTTT. Protein: CAIRGQGGTGELLF. The J gene is TRBJ2-2, the V gene TRBV10-3; 11 positions agree with TRBD1. Looked up from germline, CDR1 is ENHRY and CDR2 is SYGVKD. CDR3 length equals 14 residues.

This clonotype was counted a single time. The CDR3 end shows no conserved phenylalanine or tryptophan, and so a read error is likely. The rearrangement joins TRBV6-1 to TRBJ2-5; TRBD2 agrees at 9 bases. The CDR3 is 14 amino acids. J was trimmed by 5 bases and V by 7 bases; bases with no gene match: 8. Germline V CDR1 and CDR2: MNHNS, SASEGT. The CDR3 region has the DNA TGTGCCAGCATTCGGTTAGCGGGAGATGAGACCCAGTACTTG. It is translated as CASIRLAGDETQYL.

Relative to its sample, this clonotype is medium-sized (0.01 to 0.1%). The chain links TRBV12-3 or TRBV12-4 to TRBJ2-3; D is unclear. V lost 3 bases and J 5 bases, leaving 9 bases between the germline ends. This CDR3 contains 13 residues. The CDR3 DNA follows: TGTGCCAGCAGTTTTTCGAAGGGAGATACGCAGTATTTT. This gives the protein CASSFSKGDTQYF.

This chain uses TRBV20-1 with TRBJ2-1, with 7 bases lining up with TRBD2. Losses at the gene ends were 0 bases for V and 10 bases for J; bases not matched to a gene: 12. The CDR3 spans 15 residues. Germline V gene lookup returns CDR1 DFQATT and CDR2 SNEGSKA (reference sequence). The CDR3 reads CSAREGQSGAGEQFF. The CDR3, as DNA: TGCAGTGCTAGAGAGGGGCAAAGCGGGGCGGGAGAGCAGTTCTTC.

This clonotype was observed many times. The V gene is TRBV5-5, the J gene TRBJ2-7; unclear D gene. The V end was cut by 2 bases, the J end by 1 base, with 13 bases between. The CDR3 runs to 15 residues. Germline V lookup: CDR1 SGHKS, CDR2 YYEKEE (reference sequence). CDR3 coding DNA: TGTGCCAGCAGCTTTCGCCCCGTCCAGTCCTACGAGCAGTACTTC. It specifies CASSFRPVQSYEQYF. The full variable domain, completed using reference TRBV5-5 and TRBJ2-7, is DAGVTQSPTHLIKTRGQQVTLRCSPISGHKSVSWYQQVLGQGPQFIFQYYEKEERGRGNFPDRFSARQFPNYSSELNVNALLLGDSALYLCASSFRPVQSYEQYFGPGTRLTVT.

This clonotype was found many times. The chain joins TRBV7-6 to TRBJ2-7; D not certain. V lost 5 bases and J 3 bases, leaving 14 bases between the germline ends. The length of the CDR3 is 14 residues. Germline CDR1 reads SGHVS; CDR2 reads FNYEAQ. The CDR3 sequence: CASSAIPRGYEQYF. The CDR3 DNA follows: TGTGCCAGCAGCGCAATCCCACGCGGCTACGAGCAGTACTTC.

At least ten counts were recorded for this clonotype. V and J are TRBV10-3 and TRBJ2-1, with 12 bases aligning to TRBD2. V gave up 4 bases and J gave up 8 bases; unmatched junction bases: 0. Per the germline V gene, CDR1 is ENHRY and CDR2 is SYGVKD. The CDR3 runs to 13 residues. CDR3 nucleotides: TGTGCCATCAGTGGGACTAGCGGGGATGAGCAGTTCTTC. It specifies CAISGTSGDEQFF.

This clonotype ranks as medium-sized. This chain links TRBV5-1 with TRBJ2-5; 11 bases are a match to TRBD2. The germline CDR1 and CDR2 sequences are SGHRS and YFSETQ. The CDR3 consists of 14 residues. V lost 5 bases and J lost 5; bases outside the gene matches: 5. The CDR3 sequence is CASRLAGAWETQYF. In DNA form, the CDR3 reads TGCGCCAGCAGACTAGCGGGAGCGTGGGAGACCCAGTACTTC.

The J gene is TRBJ2-1, the V gene TRBV5-1; no clear D gene. CDR3 length: 14 amino acids. CDR1 is SGHRS, CDR2 YFSETQ, per germline. Trimming removed 1 base from V and 7 bases from J, with 12 bases in between. CDR3 nucleotide sequence: TGCGCCAGCAGCTTGCCCGCGGCTACTAATGAGCAGTTCTTC. This translates into CASSLPAATNEQFF.

In DNA form, the CDR3 reads TGTGCCAGCGGTCCCCCCCCCGGGACAGACCACTACAATGAGCAGTTCTTC. Protein sequence: CASGPPPGTDHYNEQFF. The chain joins TRBV7-3 to TRBJ2-1, with 7 bases fitting TRBD1. V shed 8 bases and J 3 bases; nucleotides not matched to a gene: 16. This CDR3 comprises 17 residues. Germline V CDR1 and CDR2: SGHTA, FQGTGA.